This T cell receptor beta chain originates from a study of T cell responses to AZD1222 COVID-19 vaccine. Findings of the study overall: Among the donors, most were white British and more were female, and clonal diversity was possibly underestimated.

Germline V lookup: CDR1 MNHEY, CDR2 SVGAGI. CDR3 length: 15 amino acids. The V gene lost 2 bases and the J gene lost 7 bases, with 14 bases spanning the gap. Repertoires were generated with immunoSEQ multiplex PCR, while TCRdb's copy carries only in-frame clones and drops some. The sample has under 95,000 clones, roughly 90% seen once; the top ten hold less than 3.5%. As to this clone: Its matching antigen is unknown.

The sequence came from an adult in good health. This chain connects TRBV6-5 to TRBJ1-4; D may be TRBD1 (5 bases). The material was peripheral blood, obtained on day 0 of AZD1222 vaccination. The CDR3 is CASSYLDNRVEKLFF. In DNA, the CDR3 is TGTGCCAGCAGTTACCTGGACAATAGGGTTGAAAAACTGTTTTTT.